Each of the 11 T cell receptor beta chains below was sequenced from the same sample in a study of control samples from healthy donors and cancer patients. Generated by immunoSEQ multiplex PCR, the TCRdb table keeps only in-frame clones and is missing some. The sample carries about 130,000 clones, roughly 92% recorded once. Sequencing was performed on blood. Every receptor here comes from a man aged 18 to 30 in good health.

This clone was detected only once. This chain uses TRBV7-3 with TRBJ2-3; D assignment may be TRBD1 or TRBD2 (6 bases each). The ends were cut back, 3 bases at V and 2 bases at J, with 9 bases in the middle. Germline CDR1 is SGHTA and CDR2 is FQGTGA. The CDR3 covers 14 residues. The CDR3 reads CASSFRGLTDTQYF. DNA of the CDR3: TGTGCCAGCAGCTTCAGGGGACTCACAGATACGCAGTATTTT.

This chain joins TRBV4-1 and TRBJ2-3, with D perhaps matching TRBD1 or TRBD2 (5 bases each). This CDR3 has 14 amino acids. Germline values: CDR1 MGHRA, CDR2 YSYEKL. V dropped 6 bases and J dropped 4 bases, with 14 bases sitting between them. As DNA, the CDR3 is TGCGCCAGCAGTACGAGGGGTGTAGCAGATACGCAGTATTTT. Translation: CASSTRGVADTQYF.

The chain has TRBV25-1 and TRBJ2-3; no definite D call. Germline values: CDR1 MGHDK, CDR2 SYGVNS. The CDR3 spans 13 residues. Trimming took 7 bases from V and 1 from J, leaving 9 bases between them. The CDR3 DNA reads as TGTGCCAGCACCGCGAGCGGCACAGATACGCAGTATTTT. It is translated as CASTASGTDTQYF.

This chain links TRBV2 with TRBJ1-2; D gene uncertain. Trimming left V 8 bases short and J 6 bases short, with 22 bases between. The CDR3 has 15 amino acids. CDR1 SNHLY and CDR2 FYNNEI come from the germline V gene. CDR3: CASGDYRVAQNGYTF. The CDR3 DNA sequence: TGTGCCAGCGGGGATTATAGGGTGGCGCAGAATGGCTACACCTTC.

The chain employs TRBV19 and TRBJ1-2, with D perhaps TRBD1 (5 bases). The CDR3 is made up of 15 amino acids. Germline CDR1 LNHDA, CDR2 SQIVND (reference sequence). The V end lost 7 bases, the J end lost 1 base, and 16 bases lay between the germline ends. The CDR3 sequence is CASTMTGAGNYGYTF. For the CDR3, the DNA is TGTGCCAGTACCATGACTGGGGCTGGTAACTATGGCTACACCTTC.

The chain couples TRBV23-1 to TRBJ1-3, with D perhaps TRBD1 (5 bases). TRBV23-1 belongs to the ORF category, with a function that is uncertain. The CDR3 is 19 residues long. V was pared by 4 bases and J by 1 base, with 23 bases between. Here the CDR3 DNA reads TGCGCCAGCAGTCGCTACCCCTTGGAAAGGGGTGGGTCTGGAAACACCATATATTTT. It yields the protein CASSRYPLERGGSGNTIYF.

The chain has TRBV9 and TRBJ2-4; D gene unclear. CDR3 length: 13 amino acids. V dropped 0 bases and J dropped 0 bases, with 1 base sitting between them. From germline, CDR1 is SGDLS and CDR2 YYNGEE. CDR3 nucleotide sequence: TGTGCCAGCAGCGTAGGAGCCAAAAACATTCAGTACTTC. It translates to CASSVGAKNIQYF.

This chain uses TRBV5-1 with TRBJ2-3; 10 nucleotides line up with TRBD2. Germline assignment: CDR1 SGHRS and CDR2 YFSETQ. After removal of 7 bases from V and 2 bases from J, the junction contained 10 bases not matched to a gene. This CDR3 has 16 amino acids. The CDR3 region is CASREISGGITDTQYF. The CDR3 nucleotides are TGCGCCAGCCGCGAGATTAGCGGGGGGATCACAGATACGCAGTATTTT.

The V gene is TRBV4-1, the J gene TRBJ1-4; D is unresolved. CDR1 is MGHRA and CDR2 is YSYEKL in the germline V gene. The CDR3 loop spans 13 amino acids. V was pared by 1 base and J by 8 bases, with 8 bases between. The DNA of the CDR3 is TGCGCCAGCAGCCAAGTCTTCGCCGAAAAACTGTTTTTT. Translation: CASSQVFAEKLFF.

The chain joins TRBV7-9 to TRBJ2-3; 11 bases fit TRBD2. The CDR3 length is 16 residues. Germline V gene sequence: CDR1 SEHNR, CDR2 FQNEAQ (reference sequence). Trimming removed 5 bases from V and 2 bases from J; junction bases left unmatched: 6. The CDR3 protein is CASSLQLAGDTDTQYF. The CDR3, as DNA: TGTGCCAGCAGCCTCCAACTAGCGGGGGACACAGATACGCAGTATTTT.

This sequence joins TRBV19 and TRBJ1-5; D is unresolved. Trimming removed 6 bases at V and 3 bases at J, with 12 bases between. This CDR3 is built from 14 residues. Germline V gene data show CDR1 as LNHDA and CDR2 as SQIVND (reference sequence). The CDR3 DNA follows: TGTGCCAGTAGCTTCAGCATTACCAATCAGCCCCAGCATTTT. Translated: CASSFSITNQPQHF. Complete variable domain (other parts from reference TRBV19 and TRBJ1-5): DGGITQSPKYLFRKEGQNVTLSCEQNLNHDAMYWYRQDPGQGLRLIYYSQIVNDFQKGDIAEGYSVSREKKESFPLTVTSAQKNPTAFYLCASSFSITNQPQHFGDGTRLSIL.